The T cell receptor (beta chain) under discussion was sequenced for a study of human T cells and chemical hapten exposure. Described time point: patch test 1, 2 weeks after DPC sensitization. Treatment here: therapeutic diphenylcyclopropenone sensitization with weekly scalp DPC. This clonotype has ten or more counts. TCRdb ran MiXCR on the RACE reads and lists one entry per CDR3 protein. This sample yields more than 95,000 distinct CDR3 sequences, of which about 12% are seen a single time; about 1.4% belongs to the top ten. Trimming removed 6 bases at V and 1 base at J, with 6 bases between. CDR3 size: 12 residues.

This receptor was taken from a woman aged 45-65 years with alopecia areata. Some clones in this sample may be carry-over from other donors' samples. The input for sequencing was whole blood, taken in connection with sensitization to the hapten diphenylcyclopropenone (DPC). The chain links TRBV12-3 or TRBV12-4 to TRBJ1-1; D unclear. The CDR3 DNA sequence: TGTGCCAGCAGGGTTTGGAACACTGAAGCTTTCTTT. As protein: CASRVWNTEAFF.